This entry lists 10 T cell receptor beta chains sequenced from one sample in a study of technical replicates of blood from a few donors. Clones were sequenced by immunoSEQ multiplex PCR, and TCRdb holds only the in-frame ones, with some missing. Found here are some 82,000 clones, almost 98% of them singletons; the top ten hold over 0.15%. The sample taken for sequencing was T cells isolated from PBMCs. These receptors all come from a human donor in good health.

DNA for the CDR3: TGTGCCAGCAGCCGGGGACAGATGCTCTACGAGCAGTACTTC. Encoded protein: CASSRGQMLYEQYF. The V and J genes are TRBV5-8 and TRBJ2-7; 7 nucleotides line up with TRBD1. The J segment lost 3 bases and the V segment lost 4 bases, leaving 7 bases of the junction unmatched. The length of the CDR3 is 14 residues. Germline CDR1 SGHTS, CDR2 YDEGEE.

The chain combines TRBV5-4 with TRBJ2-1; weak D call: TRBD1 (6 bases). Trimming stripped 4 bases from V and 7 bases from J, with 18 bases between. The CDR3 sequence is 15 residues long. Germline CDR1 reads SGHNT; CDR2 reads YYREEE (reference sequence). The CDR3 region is CASSPEGQRSNEQFF. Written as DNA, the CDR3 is TGTGCCAGCAGCCCCGAAGGACAGAGGAGTAATGAGCAGTTCTTC.

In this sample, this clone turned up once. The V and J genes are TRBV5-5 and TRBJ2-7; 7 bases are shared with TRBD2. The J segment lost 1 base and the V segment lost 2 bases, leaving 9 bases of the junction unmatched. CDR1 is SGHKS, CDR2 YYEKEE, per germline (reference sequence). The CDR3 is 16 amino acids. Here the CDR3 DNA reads TGTGCCAGCAGCTTTTTGGGGGGGTCGCGGTCCTACGAGCAGTACTTC. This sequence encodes CASSFLGGSRSYEQYF. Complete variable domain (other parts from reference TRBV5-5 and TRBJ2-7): DAGVTQSPTHLIKTRGQQVTLRCSPISGHKSVSWYQQVLGQGPQFIFQYYEKEERGRGNFPDRFSARQFPNYSSELNVNALLLGDSALYLCASSFLGGSRSYEQYFGPGTRLTVT.

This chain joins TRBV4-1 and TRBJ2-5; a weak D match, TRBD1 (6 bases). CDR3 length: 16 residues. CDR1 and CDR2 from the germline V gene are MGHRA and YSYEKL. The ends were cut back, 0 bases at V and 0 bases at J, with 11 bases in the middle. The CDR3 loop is CASSQDRTEYQETQYF. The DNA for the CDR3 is TGCGCCAGCAGCCAAGATCGGACAGAGTACCAAGAGACCCAGTACTTC.

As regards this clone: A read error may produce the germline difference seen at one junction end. CDR3 coding DNA: TGTGCCTCTAAATGGCGGGGGCCCTACAATGGGCAGTTCTTC. The encoded protein is CASKWRGPYNGQFF. The genes are TRBV30 and TRBJ2-1, with D tentatively TRBD2 (7 bases). The CDR3 spans 14 residues. Looked up from germline, CDR1 is GTSNPN and CDR2 is SVGIG (reference sequence).

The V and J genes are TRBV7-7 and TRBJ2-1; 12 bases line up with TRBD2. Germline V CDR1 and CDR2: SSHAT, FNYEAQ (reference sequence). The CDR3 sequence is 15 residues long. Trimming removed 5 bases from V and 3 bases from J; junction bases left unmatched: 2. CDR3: CASSTGLAGYNEQFF. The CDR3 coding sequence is TGTGCCAGCAGCACGGGACTAGCGGGCTACAATGAGCAGTTCTTC.

CDR3: CASSLLRDTRADTQYF. In DNA, the CDR3 is TGTGCCAGCAGCTTACTCCGGGACACCCGCGCGGATACGCAGTATTTT. The chain employs TRBV2 and TRBJ2-3; D is possibly TRBD1 (6 bases). V was clipped by 6 bases and J by 6 bases, with 22 bases between them. This CDR3 region has 16 residues. The V gene's germline CDR1 is SNHLY and CDR2 FYNNEI.

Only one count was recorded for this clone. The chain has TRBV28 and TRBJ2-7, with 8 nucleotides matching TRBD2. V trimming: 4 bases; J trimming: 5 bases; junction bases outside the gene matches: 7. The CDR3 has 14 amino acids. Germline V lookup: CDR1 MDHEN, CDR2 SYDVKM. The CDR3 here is CASSSPAGVHEQYF. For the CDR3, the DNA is TGTGCCAGCAGTTCCCCAGCGGGAGTTCACGAGCAGTACTTC.

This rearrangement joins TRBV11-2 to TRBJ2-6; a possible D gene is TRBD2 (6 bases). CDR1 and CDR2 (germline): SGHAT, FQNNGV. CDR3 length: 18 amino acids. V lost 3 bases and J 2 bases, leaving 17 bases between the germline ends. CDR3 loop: CASSFRLGAGTGANVLTF. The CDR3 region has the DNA TGTGCCAGCAGCTTTCGATTAGGTGCGGGAACTGGGGCCAACGTCCTGACTTTC. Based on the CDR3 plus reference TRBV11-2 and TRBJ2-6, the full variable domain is EAGVAQSPRYKIIEKRQSVAFWCNPISGHATLYWYQQILGQGPKLLIQFQNNGVVDDSQLPKDRFSAERLKGVDSTLKIQPAKLEDSAVYLCASSFRLGAGTGANVLTFGAGSRLTVL.

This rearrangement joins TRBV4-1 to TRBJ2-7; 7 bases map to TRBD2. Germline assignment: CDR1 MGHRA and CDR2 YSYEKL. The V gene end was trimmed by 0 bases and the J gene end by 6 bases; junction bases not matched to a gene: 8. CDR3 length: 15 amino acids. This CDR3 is CASSQDPSGLGEQYF. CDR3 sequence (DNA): TGCGCCAGCAGCCAAGACCCTAGCGGCTTGGGCGAGCAGTACTTC.